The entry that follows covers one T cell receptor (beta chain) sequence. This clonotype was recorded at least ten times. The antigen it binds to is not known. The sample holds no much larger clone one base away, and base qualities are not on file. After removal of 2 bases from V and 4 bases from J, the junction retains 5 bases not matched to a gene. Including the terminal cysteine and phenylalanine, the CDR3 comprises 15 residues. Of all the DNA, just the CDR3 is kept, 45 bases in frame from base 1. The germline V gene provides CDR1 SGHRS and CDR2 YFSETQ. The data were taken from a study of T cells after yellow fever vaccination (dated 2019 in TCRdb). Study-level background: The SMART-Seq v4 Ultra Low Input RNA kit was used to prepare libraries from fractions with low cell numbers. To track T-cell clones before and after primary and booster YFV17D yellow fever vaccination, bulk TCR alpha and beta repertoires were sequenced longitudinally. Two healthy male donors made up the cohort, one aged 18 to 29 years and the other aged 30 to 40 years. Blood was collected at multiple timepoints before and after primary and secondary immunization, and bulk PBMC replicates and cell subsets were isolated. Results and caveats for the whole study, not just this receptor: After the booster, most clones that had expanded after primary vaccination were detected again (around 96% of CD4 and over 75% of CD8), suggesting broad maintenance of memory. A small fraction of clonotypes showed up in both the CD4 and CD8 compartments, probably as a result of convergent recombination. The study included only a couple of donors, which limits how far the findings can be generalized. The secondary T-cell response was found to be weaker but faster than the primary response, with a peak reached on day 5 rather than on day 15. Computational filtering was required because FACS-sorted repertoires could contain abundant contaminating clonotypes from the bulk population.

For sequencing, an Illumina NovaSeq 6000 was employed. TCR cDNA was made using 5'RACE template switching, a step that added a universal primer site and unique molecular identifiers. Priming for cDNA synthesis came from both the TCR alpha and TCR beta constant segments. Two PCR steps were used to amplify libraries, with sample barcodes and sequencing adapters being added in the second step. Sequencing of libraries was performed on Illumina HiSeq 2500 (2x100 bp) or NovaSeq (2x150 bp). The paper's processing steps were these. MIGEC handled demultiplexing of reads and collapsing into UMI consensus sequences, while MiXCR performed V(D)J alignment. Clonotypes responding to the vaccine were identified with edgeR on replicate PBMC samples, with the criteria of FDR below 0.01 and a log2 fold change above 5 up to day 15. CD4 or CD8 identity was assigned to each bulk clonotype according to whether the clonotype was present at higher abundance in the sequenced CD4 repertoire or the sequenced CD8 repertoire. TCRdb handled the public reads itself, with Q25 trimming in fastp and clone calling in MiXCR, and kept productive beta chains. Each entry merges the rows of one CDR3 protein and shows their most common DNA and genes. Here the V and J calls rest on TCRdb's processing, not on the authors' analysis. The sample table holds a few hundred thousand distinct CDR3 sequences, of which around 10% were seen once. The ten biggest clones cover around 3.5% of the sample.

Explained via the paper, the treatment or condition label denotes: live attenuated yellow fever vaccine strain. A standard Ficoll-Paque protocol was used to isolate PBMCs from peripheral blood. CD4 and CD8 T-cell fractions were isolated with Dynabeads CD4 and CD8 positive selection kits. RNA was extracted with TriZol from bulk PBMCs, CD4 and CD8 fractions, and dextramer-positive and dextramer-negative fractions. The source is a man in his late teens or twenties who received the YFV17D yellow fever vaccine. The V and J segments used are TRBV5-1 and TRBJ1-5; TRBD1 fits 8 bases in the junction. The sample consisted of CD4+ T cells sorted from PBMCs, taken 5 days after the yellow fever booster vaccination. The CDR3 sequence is CASSLQGGGNQPQHF. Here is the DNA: TGCGCCAGCAGCTTACAGGGGGGGGGTAATCAGCCCCAGCATTTT.